This is a list of T cell receptor beta chains from one sample in a study of early T cells in non-severe SARS-CoV-2 infection. TCRdb reprocessed the 5' RACE reads with MiXCR, giving one entry per CDR3 protein. The sample records about 11,000 distinct CDR3 sequences, roughly 4.4% being singletons. Specimen: whole blood. The receptors originated from an adult who was a healthcare worker with PCR-confirmed SARS-CoV-2 infection or an uninfected control (not recorded which). CDR3s include the opening cysteine and the closing phenylalanine or tryptophan. The D gene is left open where the match is weak. Some rows have no size entry. The others give once, few or many, or a class for an expanded clone.

abundance: medium-sized
v_gene: TRBV7-2
j_gene: TRBJ1-6
d_gene: -
CDR3nt: TGTGCCAGCAGACCGGACGGAGGAAATTCGCCCCTCCACTTT
CDR3aa: CASRPDGGNSPLHF

abundance: many
v_gene: TRBV10-1
j_gene: TRBJ1-5
d_gene: -
CDR3nt: TGCGCCAGCAGTGAGGGACAGATTAATCAGCCCCAGCATTTT
CDR3aa: CASSEGQINQPQHF

abundance: medium-sized
v_gene: TRBV28
j_gene: TRBJ1-2
d_gene: -
CDR3nt: TGTGCCAGCCAGGACTATGGCTACACCTTC
CDR3aa: CASQDYGYTF

abundance: many
v_gene: TRBV5-1
j_gene: TRBJ2-3
d_gene: TRBD2
CDR3nt: TGCGCCAGCTTCCCCCTTGGAGCGGGGGGGCAAGGAGATACGCAGTATTTT
CDR3aa: CASFPLGAGGQGDTQYF

abundance: medium-sized
v_gene: TRBV7-2
j_gene: TRBJ1-2
d_gene: -
CDR3nt: TGTGCCAGCAGCTTAGGACCGACAGAGTCAGCCTATGGCTACACCTTC
CDR3aa: CASSLGPTESAYGYTF

abundance: medium-sized
v_gene: TRBV7-6
j_gene: TRBJ1-3
d_gene: TRBD1
CDR3nt: TGTGCCAGCAGCTTAGTAGAGACTCCCGGGACAGGGGACAACACCATATATTTT
CDR3aa: CASSLVETPGTGDNTIYF

abundance: -
v_gene: TRBV18
j_gene: TRBJ1-2
d_gene: -
CDR3nt: TGTGCCAGCTCACCGACTCGGTTGGGCTACACCTTC
CDR3aa: CASSPTRLGYTF

abundance: many
v_gene: TRBV7-2
j_gene: TRBJ1-1
d_gene: TRBD1
CDR3nt: TGTGCCAGCAGCTTCAGGGGGAGTGAGGGCGCTGAAGCTTTCTTT
CDR3aa: CASSFRGSEGAEAFF

abundance: few
v_gene: TRBV5-1
j_gene: TRBJ2-7
d_gene: TRBD1
CDR3nt: TGCGCCAGCAGGAGGGACAGGGACATCGGTGAGCAGTACTTC
CDR3aa: CASRRDRDIGEQYF

abundance: many
v_gene: TRBV5-8
j_gene: TRBJ2-3
d_gene: -
CDR3nt: TGTGCCAGCAGCGCAGCCTTCGGTGCTTTAGTTTCTACTAGCACAGATACGCAGTATTTT
CDR3aa: CASSAAFGALVSTSTDTQYF

abundance: medium-sized
v_gene: TRBV7-3
j_gene: TRBJ1-1
d_gene: -
CDR3nt: TGTGCCAGCAGCCCGGTAGGGGTGGATTCTGAAGCTTTCTTT
CDR3aa: CASSPVGVDSEAFF

abundance: few
v_gene: TRBV7-7
j_gene: TRBJ2-2
d_gene: TRBD1
CDR3nt: TGTGCCAGCAGCTCGCTACAGGGGGAGGCGAACACCGGGGAGCTGTTTTTT
CDR3aa: CASSSLQGEANTGELFF

abundance: many
v_gene: TRBV7-9
j_gene: TRBJ2-1
d_gene: -
CDR3nt: TGTGCCAGCAGCTTAGGCACGGAGCAGTTCTTC
CDR3aa: CASSLGTEQFF

abundance: many
v_gene: TRBV29-1
j_gene: TRBJ2-1
d_gene: -
CDR3nt: TGCAGCGTTGAGCCGACCTCGTTGACCAACAATGAGCAGTTCTTC
CDR3aa: CSVEPTSLTNNEQFF

abundance: many
v_gene: TRBV4-3
j_gene: TRBJ1-4
d_gene: -
CDR3nt: TGCGCCAGCAGCCAGCGACTGAATGAAAAACTGTTTTTT
CDR3aa: CASSQRLNEKLFF

abundance: many
v_gene: TRBV11-2
j_gene: TRBJ2-1
d_gene: -
CDR3nt: TGTGCCAGCAGTTCCGGCGGGGAGGCCTCCTACAATGAGCAGTTCTTC
CDR3aa: CASSSGGEASYNEQFF

abundance: many
v_gene: TRBV18
j_gene: TRBJ2-3
d_gene: -
CDR3nt: TGTGCCAGCTCACCAATAACAGCCACAGATACGCAGTATTTT
CDR3aa: CASSPITATDTQYF

abundance: many
v_gene: TRBV5-1
j_gene: TRBJ2-2
d_gene: -
CDR3nt: TGCGCCAGCAGCTTGGAGGGGGTATCGAACACCGGGGAGCTGTTTTTT
CDR3aa: CASSLEGVSNTGELFF

abundance: -
v_gene: TRBV29-1
j_gene: TRBJ1-1
d_gene: -
CDR3nt: TGCAGCGTTGACCCTTGGGAAACTGAAGCTTTCTTT
CDR3aa: CSVDPWETEAFF

abundance: medium-sized
v_gene: TRBV6-1
j_gene: TRBJ2-2
d_gene: TRBD2
CDR3nt: TGTGCCAGCAGTGAAAGCGGGGACTACACCGGGGAGCTGTTTTTT
CDR3aa: CASSESGDYTGELFF

abundance: many
v_gene: TRBV11-2
j_gene: TRBJ1-2
d_gene: -
CDR3nt: TGTGCCAGCAGCTTAGGGCAGACCGCGGGCTACACCTTC
CDR3aa: CASSLGQTAGYTF

abundance: -
v_gene: TRBV5-1
j_gene: TRBJ1-1
d_gene: TRBD1
CDR3nt: TGCGCCAGCAGCTTGTGGACAGGGGTGAACACTGAAGCTTTCTTT
CDR3aa: CASSLWTGVNTEAFF

abundance: many
v_gene: TRBV5-4
j_gene: TRBJ2-7
d_gene: TRBD2
CDR3nt: TGTGCCAGCAGCTTCACTAGCGGGGGGACCTACGAGCAGTACTTC
CDR3aa: CASSFTSGGTYEQYF

abundance: -
v_gene: TRBV6-1
j_gene: TRBJ2-2
d_gene: TRBD2
CDR3nt: TGTGCCAGCCGGGGGGTAATGGGCACCGGGGAGCTGTTTTTT
CDR3aa: CASRGVMGTGELFF

abundance: medium-sized
v_gene: TRBV7-6
j_gene: TRBJ2-1
d_gene: -
CDR3nt: TGTGCCAGCAGCTTAGGGTCTCATGAGCAGTTCTTC
CDR3aa: CASSLGSHEQFF

abundance: -
v_gene: TRBV5-1
j_gene: TRBJ2-1
d_gene: -
CDR3nt: TGCGCCAGCAGCTTGGGACAGAGCTCCTACAATGAGCAGTTCTTC
CDR3aa: CASSLGQSSYNEQFF

abundance: many
v_gene: TRBV6-5
j_gene: TRBJ2-7
d_gene: -
CDR3nt: TGTGCCAGCAGCGCCGGGGGTTTCAGCTCCTACGAGCAGTACTTC
CDR3aa: CASSAGGFSSYEQYF

abundance: many
v_gene: TRBV11-1
j_gene: TRBJ2-7
d_gene: -
CDR3nt: TGTGCCAGCAGCTCGCCCAAAGGGGGAGAGCAGTACTTC
CDR3aa: CASSSPKGGEQYF

abundance: many
v_gene: TRBV5-1
j_gene: TRBJ2-3
d_gene: TRBD2
CDR3nt: TGCGCCAGCAGCTCCCTCGAGCGGGGGGGCTCAGATACGCAGTATTTT
CDR3aa: CASSSLERGGSDTQYF

abundance: few
v_gene: TRBV6-6
j_gene: TRBJ2-5
d_gene: TRBD2
CDR3nt: TGTGCCAGCAAGGCGGGGGGGTCATATACCCAGTACTTC
CDR3aa: CASKAGGSYTQYF

abundance: many
v_gene: TRBV4-1
j_gene: TRBJ1-2
d_gene: -
CDR3nt: TGCGCCAGCAGCCAACAGGGCGACTATGGCTACACCTTC
CDR3aa: CASSQQGDYGYTF

abundance: medium-sized
v_gene: TRBV6-5
j_gene: TRBJ1-2
d_gene: -
CDR3nt: TGTGCCAGCAGTTACCTCAGACAGAGACCCTATGGCTACACCTTC
CDR3aa: CASSYLRQRPYGYTF

abundance: many
v_gene: TRBV20-1
j_gene: TRBJ2-5
d_gene: TRBD1
CDR3nt: TGCAGTGCTAGAGATCGGATCGGGACAGGGTTTACAGAGACCCAGTACTTC
CDR3aa: CSARDRIGTGFTETQYF

abundance: many
v_gene: TRBV6-1
j_gene: TRBJ1-2
d_gene: -
CDR3nt: TGTGCCAGCACCCCATCAGGGTCGGGCTATGGCTACACCTTC
CDR3aa: CASTPSGSGYGYTF

abundance: -
v_gene: TRBV20-1
j_gene: TRBJ2-3
d_gene: -
CDR3nt: TGCAGTGCCCTGAACACAGATACGCAGTATTTT
CDR3aa: CSALNTDTQYF